These 17 T cell receptor beta chains share one sample of origin, sequenced in a study of control samples from healthy donors and cancer patients. Assay used: immunoSEQ multiplex PCR; TCRdb lists only in-frame clones, some missing. The profile shows 90,000 to 140,000 clones, roughly four fifths of them singletons. Sequencing was carried out using blood. The receptors here all came from a woman aged 50 to 65 in good health.

CDR3 DNA: TGTGCCAGCAGCCCTCGAGGGACAGGGCTCACAGATACGCAGTATTTT. Translating gives CASSPRGTGLTDTQYF. The chain links TRBV11-3 to TRBJ2-3; 9 positions agree with TRBD1. From germline, CDR1 is SGHNT and CDR2 YENEEA. The CDR3 spans 16 residues. Trimming took 5 bases from V and 2 from J; bases not matched to a gene: 8.

The chain has TRBV9 and TRBJ1-6; possible D gene TRBD1, 5 bases. CDR1 is SGDLS, CDR2 YYNGEE, per germline. Trimming shortened V by 4 bases and J by 9 bases, and 20 bases separated the two germline ends. This CDR3 spans 16 amino acids. CDR3: CASSPRLGVLGSPLHF. The DNA for the CDR3 is TGTGCCAGCAGCCCCCGCTTAGGGGTTCTGGGTTCACCCCTCCACTTT.

This chain connects TRBV24-1 to TRBJ2-1; maybe TRBD2 (5 bases). The length of the CDR3 is 13 residues. CDR1 KGHDR and CDR2 SFDVKD come from the germline V gene. V was trimmed by 3 bases and J by 8 bases, leaving 10 bases between them. The CDR3 spells CATSDGLVDEQFF. CDR3 sequence (DNA): TGTGCCACCAGTGATGGACTTGTCGATGAGCAGTTCTTC.

The V call is TRBV7-3, the J call TRBJ2-7; the D gene could be TRBD1 or TRBD2 (7 bases each). Per the germline V gene, CDR1 is SGHTA and CDR2 is FQGTGA. With 2 bases removed from V and 4 bases from J, the gap between germline ends came to 15 bases. The CDR3 spans 15 residues. The CDR3 DNA reads as TGTGCCAGCAGCTTACTTCCAGGGGGGGTGTACGAGCAGTACTTC. Encoded protein: CASSLLPGGVYEQYF.

The chain has TRBV10-3 and TRBJ2-3; 12 nucleotides match TRBD2. Per germline, CDR1 ENHRY and CDR2 SYGVKD. The CDR3 runs 14 residues. The trim removed 5 bases at V and 5 bases at J, leaving 2 bases unmatched. The CDR3 DNA follows: TGTGCCATCAGTCTGACTAGCGGGAGAGATACGCAGTATTTT. It is translated as CAISLTSGRDTQYF.

This clone has a handful of counts. This chain links TRBV3-1 (or the pseudogene TRBV3-2) with TRBJ1-6, with D hard to call. The length of the CDR3 is 14 residues. The ends were cut back, 0 bases at V and 8 bases at J, with 8 bases in the middle. CDR1 and CDR2 (germline): LGHDT, YNNKEL (reference sequence). In DNA, the CDR3 is TGTGCCAGCAGCCAAGATTTTGGAGATTCACCCCTCCACTTT. Protein product: CASSQDFGDSPLHF.

This chain connects TRBV11-2 to TRBJ1-1, with 7 bases fitting TRBD1. The CDR3 loop spans 14 amino acids. Germline V gives CDR1 SGHAT, CDR2 FQNNGV. V shed 6 bases, J shed 6 bases, and the junction held 10 bases outside the gene matches. The CDR3 DNA follows: TGTGCCAGCAGGTCACAGGGACAGAGCGCTGAAGCTTTCTTT. As protein: CASRSQGQSAEAFF.

The chain combines TRBV6-6 with TRBJ2-7; either TRBD1 or TRBD2 may fit D (5 bases each). CDR1 and CDR2 (germline): MNHNY, SVGAGI (reference sequence). There are 13 residues in the CDR3. V was shortened by 2 bases and J by 6 bases, with 11 bases between the two germline ends. The CDR3 loop is CASSYPEGSEQYF. The CDR3 nucleotides are TGTGCCAGCAGTTACCCCGAGGGGAGCGAGCAGTACTTC.

This sequence joins TRBV12-3 or TRBV12-4 and TRBJ1-4, with a possible D match to TRBD1 (6 bases). This CDR3 is 13 amino acids long. V was clipped by 5 bases and J by 8 bases, with 12 bases between them. The CDR3 DNA sequence: TGTGCCAGCAGTCGGGGGCTTGAAGAAAAACTGTTTTTT. This encodes CASSRGLEEKLFF.

Points on this clone: The junction departs from the called germline gene at one end, perhaps through a read error. This chain connects TRBV19 to TRBJ1-2; perhaps TRBD1 as D (6 bases). The CDR3 is 13 residues long. The germline gives CDR1 LNHDA, CDR2 SQIVND (reference sequence). The CDR3 reads CAGSINREHGYTF. DNA of the CDR3: TGTGCCGGTAGTATCAACAGGGAACATGGCTACACCTTC.

The rearrangement joins TRBV6-1 to TRBJ2-5, with 11 bases aligning to TRBD1. The CDR3 is 15 amino acids. V was pared by 2 bases and J by 5 bases, with 4 bases of the junction left unmatched. CDR1 MNHNS and CDR2 SASEGT come from the germline V gene. CDR3 DNA: TGTGCCAGCAGTGAATTTGGACAGGGGGCCGAGACCCAGTACTTC. Amino acid sequence: CASSEFGQGAETQYF.

The rearrangement uses TRBV24-1 and TRBJ2-3, with D unclear. The CDR3 is 15 residues long. Trimming took 6 bases from V and 7 from J, leaving 19 bases between them. CDR1 KGHDR and CDR2 SFDVKD come from the germline V gene. This CDR3 is CATSSRPPQPNTQYF. The CDR3 nucleotides are TGTGCCACCAGTTCGAGGCCCCCTCAACCAAATACGCAGTATTTT.

The chain combines TRBV19 with TRBJ2-5; 9 positions match TRBD2. This CDR3 is 17 amino acids long. After removal of 6 bases from V and 2 bases from J, the junction contained 13 bases not matched to a gene. Germline loops: CDR1 LNHDA, CDR2 SQIVND (reference sequence). CDR3 sequence reads: CASSRGTSRRLQETQYF. The CDR3 DNA follows: TGTGCCAGTAGCAGGGGGACTAGCAGAAGACTACAAGAGACCCAGTACTTC.

This sequence joins TRBV19 and TRBJ1-5; D remains unclear. Germline loops: CDR1 LNHDA, CDR2 SQIVND (reference sequence). The V and J ends lost 7 bases and 1 base respectively, with 23 bases between them. The CDR3 length is 18 residues. As DNA, the CDR3 is TGTGCCAGTAAAATAAATTCCCTGGACTGGACGAGCAATCAGCCCCAGCATTTT. Translation: CASKINSLDWTSNQPQHF.

This sequence joins TRBV19 and TRBJ2-1, with TRBD2 identical over 12 bases. Trimming removed 3 bases from V and 7 bases from J; junction bases left unmatched: 10. Germline V gene lookup returns CDR1 LNHDA and CDR2 SQIVND (reference sequence). CDR3 length: 17 amino acids. CDR3 in amino acids: CASSIHSTSGRRNEQFF. CDR3 in DNA: TGTGCCAGTAGTATCCACTCGACTAGCGGGAGACGGAATGAGCAGTTCTTC.

This chain uses TRBV7-9 with TRBJ2-5, with TRBD2 identical over 15 bases. The CDR3 contains 15 residues. After removal of 4 bases from V and 10 bases from J, the junction contained 7 bases not matched to a gene. Per germline, CDR1 SEHNR and CDR2 FQNEAQ (reference sequence). The CDR3 nucleotides are TGTGCCAGCAGCTCCGGACTAGCGGGAGGGCCGAACCAGTACTTC. Translating it yields CASSSGLAGGPNQYF. Full variable domain (rest looked up from reference TRBV7-9 and TRBJ2-5): DTGVSQNPRHKITKRGQNVTFRCDPISEHNRLYWYRQTLGQGPEFLTYFQNEAQLEKSRLLSDRFSAERPKGSFSTLEIQRTEQGDSAMYLCASSSGLAGGPNQYFGPGTRLLVL.

The genes are TRBV4-1 and TRBJ2-5, with 11 bases aligning to TRBD2. V was pared by 2 bases and J by 3 bases, with 2 bases of the junction left unmatched. In germline, CDR1 is MGHRA, CDR2 YSYEKL. The length of the CDR3 is 15 residues. The CDR3 loop reads CASSQFSGREETQYF. CDR3 coding DNA: TGCGCCAGCAGCCAATTTAGCGGGAGGGAAGAGACCCAGTACTTC.